Below, 10 T cell receptor beta chains from the same sample are listed, as sequenced in a study of response to subunit inactivated influenza vaccine. TCRdb analysed the RT-PCR reads with MiXCR anew, one entry per CDR3 protein. The table shows some 800,000 distinct CDR3 sequences, with approximately 21% occurring only once. The sequencing here drew on PBMCs from blood, taken more than 4 days after vaccination. The receptors come from a man aged 50 to 60 who received an inactivated influenza vaccine.

The chain links TRBV4-3 to TRBJ2-1; D is unresolved. The CDR3 is 15 amino acids. Trimming removed 0 bases at V and 0 bases at J, with 6 bases between. Germline V CDR1 and CDR2: LGHNA, YSLEER. CDR3 region: CASSQDSSSYNEQFF. The CDR3 region has the DNA TGCGCCAGCAGCCAAGACTCGAGCTCCTACAATGAGCAGTTCTTC.

This clonotype was seen a few times. This chain joins TRBV9 and TRBJ2-7; tentatively, D is TRBD2 (5 bases). Germline values: CDR1 SGDLS, CDR2 YYNGEE. V lost 3 bases, J lost 2 bases, and 9 bases lay in between. This CDR3 is built from 13 residues. Here the CDR3 DNA reads TGTGCCAGCAGCGCCGGGATAGCCTACGAGCAGTACTTC. Its protein is CASSAGIAYEQYF.

The chain has TRBV6-1 and TRBJ2-1; tentative D call: TRBD2 (6 bases). The CDR3 loop spans 16 amino acids. Germline CDR1 reads MNHNS; CDR2 reads SASEGT. V was clipped by 10 bases and J by 3 bases, with 22 bases between them. The CDR3 DNA follows: TGTGCCACCTGCCAAGCGACGGGTAGCGGCTACAATGAGCAGTTCTTC. This translates into CATCQATGSGYNEQFF.

The table lists this clonotype with many counts. This chain links TRBV7-9 with TRBJ1-1, with D perhaps TRBD1 (6 bases). Trimming removed 5 bases at V and 8 bases at J, with 24 bases between. Per the germline V gene, CDR1 is SEHNR and CDR2 is FQNEAQ (reference sequence). The CDR3 is 16 residues long. The CDR3 reads CASSGGQRIEGREAFF. CDR3 sequence (DNA): TGTGCCAGCAGCGGTGGACAGCGGATAGAAGGGAGAGAAGCTTTCTTT. Combining the CDR3 with reference TRBV7-9 and TRBJ1-1 gives the whole variable domain DTGVSQNPRHKITKRGQNVTFRCDPISEHNRLYWYRQTLGQGPEFLTYFQNEAQLEKSRLLSDRFSAERPKGSFSTLEIQRTEQGDSAMYLCASSGGQRIEGREAFFGQGTRLTVV.

Concerning this clonotype itself: Its ends do not fully match the called genes, so a read error is possible. V is TRBV20-1 and J is TRBJ2-3; 12 bases align to TRBD2. Germline assignment: CDR1 DFQATT and CDR2 SNEGSKA (reference sequence). The CDR3 has 15 residues. The CDR3 nucleotides read TGCAGTGCTACCAGACTAGCGGGAGTCACAGATACGCAGTCTTTT. Residues: CSATRLAGVTDTQSF.

Of note for this clonotype: One end of the junction fails to match germline, which may point to a read error. V is TRBV6-5 and J is TRBJ2-1; D not certain. The germline V gene has CDR1 MNHEY and CDR2 SVGAGI. The CDR3 sequence is 14 residues long. CDR3 in DNA: TGTGCCTGCAGTTACGTCCTAGTTGGGAATGAGCAGTTCTTC. Translating gives CACSYVLVGNEQFF.

The chain couples TRBV29-1 to TRBJ2-7, with 7 positions matching TRBD1. The trim removed 5 bases at V and 0 bases at J, leaving 4 bases unmatched. The length of the CDR3 is 13 residues. Germline V lookup: CDR1 SQVTM, CDR2 ANQGSEA. CDR3 bases: TGCAGCGTTTGTGGGACAGACTCCTACGAGCAGTACTTC. It is translated as CSVCGTDSYEQYF.

This clonotype was seen just once. One junction end disagrees with the germline gene, perhaps due to a read error. J is TRBJ2-3 and V is TRBV20-1, with D maybe TRBD1 (5 bases). The CDR3 has 17 residues. Germline loops: CDR1 DFQATT, CDR2 SNEGSKA (reference sequence). The DNA for the CDR3 is TGCAGCGCTAGAACACGACAGTCTCGTGTGGGCACAGATACGCAGTATTTT. As protein: CSARTRQSRVGTDTQYF.

V gene TRBV20-1 combines with J gene TRBJ2-7, with 8 bases lining up with TRBD1. Unmatched junction bases numbered 4, after V lost 5 bases and J lost 1 base. The CDR3 is 13 residues long. Germline lookup yields CDR1 DFQATT and CDR2 SNEGSKA (reference sequence). CDR3 DNA: TGCAGTGCTGATCGGGACAGGTCCTACGAGCAGTACTTC. Protein: CSADRDRSYEQYF.

Only a few counts were recorded for this clonotype. V gene TRBV18 combines with J gene TRBJ1-1, with D uncertain. There are 15 residues in the CDR3. Germline lookup yields CDR1 KGHSH and CDR2 LQKENI. The germline V and J ends were trimmed by 1 base and 1 base, with 10 bases remaining between them. The CDR3: CASSPRVAENTEAFF. CDR3 DNA: TGTGCCAGCTCACCACGAGTGGCAGAGAACACTGAAGCTTTCTTT. The full variable domain, its missing parts supplied by reference TRBV18 and TRBJ1-1, is NAGVMQNPRHLVRRRGQEARLRCSPMKGHSHVYWYRQLPEEGLKFMVYLQKENIIDESGMPKERFSAEFPKEGPSILRIQQVVRGDSAAYFCASSPRVAENTEAFFGQGTRLTVV.